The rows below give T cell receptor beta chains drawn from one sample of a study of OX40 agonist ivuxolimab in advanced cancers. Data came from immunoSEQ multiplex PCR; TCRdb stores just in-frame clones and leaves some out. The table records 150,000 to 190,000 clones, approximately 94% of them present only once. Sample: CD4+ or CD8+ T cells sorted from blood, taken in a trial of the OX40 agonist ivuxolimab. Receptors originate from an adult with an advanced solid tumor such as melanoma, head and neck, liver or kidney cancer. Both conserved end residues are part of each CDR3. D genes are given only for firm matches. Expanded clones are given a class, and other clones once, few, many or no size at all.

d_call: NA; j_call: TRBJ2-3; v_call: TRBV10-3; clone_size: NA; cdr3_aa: CAISDPPQDLTQYF; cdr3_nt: TGTGCCATCAGTGACCCTCCACAGGACCTTACGCAGTATTTT
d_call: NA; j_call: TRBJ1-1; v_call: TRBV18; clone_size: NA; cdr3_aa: CASSPTGYTEAFF; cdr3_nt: TGTGCCAGCTCACCCACGGGTTACACTGAAGCTTTCTTT
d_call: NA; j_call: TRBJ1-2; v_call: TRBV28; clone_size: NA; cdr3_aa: CASSLKGGPYGYTF; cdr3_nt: TGTGCCAGCAGTTTAAAGGGGGGCCCTTATGGCTACACCTTC
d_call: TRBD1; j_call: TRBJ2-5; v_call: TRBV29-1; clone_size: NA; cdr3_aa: CSVVGTGTGGQETQYF; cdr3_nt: TGCAGCGTTGTAGGGACCGGGACAGGGGGTCAAGAGACCCAGTACTTC
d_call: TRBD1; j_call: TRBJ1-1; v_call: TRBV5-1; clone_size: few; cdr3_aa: CASSTGQGNTEAFF; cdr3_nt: TGCGCCAGCAGCACAGGACAGGGGAACACTGAAGCTTTCTTT
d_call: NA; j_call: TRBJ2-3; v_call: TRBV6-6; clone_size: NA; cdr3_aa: CASSYSWDSTDTQYF; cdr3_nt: TGTGCCAGCAGTTACTCGTGGGACTCCACAGATACGCAGTATTTT
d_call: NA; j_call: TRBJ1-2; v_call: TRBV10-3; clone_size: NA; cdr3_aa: CAISESQGVEFYGYTF; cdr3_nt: TGTGCCATCAGTGAGTCTCAGGGTGTGGAATTCTATGGCTACACCTTC
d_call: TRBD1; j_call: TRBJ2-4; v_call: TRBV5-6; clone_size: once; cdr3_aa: CASSRRDRGVIQYF; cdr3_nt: TGTGCCAGCAGCCGTCGGGACAGGGGAGTCATTCAGTACTTC
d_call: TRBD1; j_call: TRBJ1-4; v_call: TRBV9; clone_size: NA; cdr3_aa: CASSVRTGGNEKLFF; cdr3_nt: TGTGCCAGCAGCGTACGGACAGGTGGTAATGAAAAACTGTTTTTT
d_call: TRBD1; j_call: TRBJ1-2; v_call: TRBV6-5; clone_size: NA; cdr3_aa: CASSFSTGGDGYTF; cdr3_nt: TGTGCCAGCAGTTTCTCAACAGGGGGGGACGGCTACACCTTC
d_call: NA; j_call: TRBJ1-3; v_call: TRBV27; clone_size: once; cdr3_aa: CASSNSGNTIYF; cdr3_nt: TGTGCCAGCAGTAACTCTGGAAACACCATATATTTT
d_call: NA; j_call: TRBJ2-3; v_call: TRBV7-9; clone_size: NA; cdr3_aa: CASSPRARATDTQYF; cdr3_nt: TGTGCCAGCAGCCCTAGGGCCAGGGCAACAGATACGCAGTATTTT
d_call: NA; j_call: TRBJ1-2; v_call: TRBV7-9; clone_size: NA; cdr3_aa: CASSQDCGAANYGYTF; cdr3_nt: TGTGCCAGCAGCCAAGATTGCGGGGCCGCTAACTATGGCTACACCTTC
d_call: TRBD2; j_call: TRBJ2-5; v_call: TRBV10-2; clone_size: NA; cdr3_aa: CASSFTSGAGETQYF; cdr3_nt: TGCGCCAGCAGTTTTACTAGCGGGGCGGGAGAGACCCAGTACTTC
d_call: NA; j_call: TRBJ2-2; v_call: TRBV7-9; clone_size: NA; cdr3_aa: CARPAQDGSNTGELFF; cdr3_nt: TGTGCCAGGCCGGCCCAAGACGGATCGAACACCGGGGAGCTGTTTTTT
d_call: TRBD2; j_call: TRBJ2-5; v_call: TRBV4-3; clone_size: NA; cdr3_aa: CASSQGLLAGTLLQETQYF; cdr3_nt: TGCGCCAGCAGCCAAGGGTTACTAGCGGGGACCCTATTGCAAGAGACCCAGTACTTC
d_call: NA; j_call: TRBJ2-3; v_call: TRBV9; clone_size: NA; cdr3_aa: CASSVAQSTDTQYF; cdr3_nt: TGTGCCAGCAGCGTAGCCCAAAGCACAGATACGCAGTATTTT
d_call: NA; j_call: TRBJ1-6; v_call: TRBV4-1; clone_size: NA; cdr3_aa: CASSQDPGGPSPLHF; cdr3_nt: TGCGCCAGCAGCCAAGATCCCGGGGGTCCTTCACCCCTCCACTTT
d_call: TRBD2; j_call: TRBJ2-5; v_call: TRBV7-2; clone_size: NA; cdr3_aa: CASTPAGTETQYF; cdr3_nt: TGTGCCAGCACTCCAGCGGGAACTGAGACCCAGTACTTC
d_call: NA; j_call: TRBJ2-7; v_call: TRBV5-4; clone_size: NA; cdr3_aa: CASSFGQESSYEQYF; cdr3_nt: TGTGCCAGCAGCTTTGGTCAAGAGAGCTCCTACGAGCAGTACTTC
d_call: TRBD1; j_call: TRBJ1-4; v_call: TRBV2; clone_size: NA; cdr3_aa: CASLRDRAEKLFF; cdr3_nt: TGTGCCAGCCTCCGGGACAGGGCTGAAAAACTGTTTTTT
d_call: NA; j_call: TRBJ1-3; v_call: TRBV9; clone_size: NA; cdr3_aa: CASSVDSLTSGNTIYF; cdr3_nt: TGTGCCAGCAGCGTGGACAGCCTAACCTCTGGAAACACCATATATTTT
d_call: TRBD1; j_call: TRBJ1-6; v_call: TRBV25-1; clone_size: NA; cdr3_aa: CASSDPGTGRHSPLHF; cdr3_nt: TGTGCCAGCAGTGACCCCGGGACAGGGCGCCATTCACCCCTCCACTTT
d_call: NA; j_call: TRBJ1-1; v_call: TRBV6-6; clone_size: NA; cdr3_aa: CASSSYLNTEAFF; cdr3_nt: TGTGCCAGCAGTTCCTACTTGAACACTGAAGCTTTCTTT
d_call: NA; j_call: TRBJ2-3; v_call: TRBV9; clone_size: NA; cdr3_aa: CASSVGSITDTQYF; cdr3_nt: TGTGCCAGCAGCGTAGGGTCAATCACAGATACGCAGTATTTT
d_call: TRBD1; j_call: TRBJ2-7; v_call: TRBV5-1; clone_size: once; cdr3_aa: CASSPGQDGQYF; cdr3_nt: TGCGCCAGCAGCCCTGGACAGGACGGGCAGTACTTC
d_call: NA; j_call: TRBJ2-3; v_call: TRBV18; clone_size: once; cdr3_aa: CASSPSSTDTQYF; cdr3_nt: TGTGCCAGCTCACCATCTAGCACAGATACGCAGTATTTT
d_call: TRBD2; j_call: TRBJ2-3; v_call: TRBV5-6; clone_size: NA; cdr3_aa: CASSLGLAGAHSTDTQYF; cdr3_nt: TGTGCCAGCAGCTTGGGGCTAGCGGGGGCTCATAGCACAGATACGCAGTATTTT
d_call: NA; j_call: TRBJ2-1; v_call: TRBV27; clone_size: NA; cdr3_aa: CASSLSNPISYNEQFF; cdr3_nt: TGTGCCAGCAGTTTATCGAACCCGATCTCCTACAATGAGCAGTTCTTC
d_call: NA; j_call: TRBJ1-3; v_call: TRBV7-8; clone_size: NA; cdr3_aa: CASSLWGSGNTIYF; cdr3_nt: TGTGCCAGCAGCCTATGGGGCTCTGGAAACACCATATATTTT
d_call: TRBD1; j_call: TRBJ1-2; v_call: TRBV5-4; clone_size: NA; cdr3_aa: CASSTGQTRGYTF; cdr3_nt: TGTGCCAGCAGCACGGGACAGACCCGCGGCTACACCTTC
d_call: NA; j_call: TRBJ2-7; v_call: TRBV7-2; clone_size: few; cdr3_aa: CASSLAVYSYEQYF; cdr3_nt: TGTGCCAGCAGCTTAGCGGTTTACTCCTACGAGCAGTACTTC
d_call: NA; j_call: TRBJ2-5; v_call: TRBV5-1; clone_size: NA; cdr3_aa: CASSLVLARQETQYF; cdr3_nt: TGCGCCAGCAGCTTGGTCCTAGCGAGACAAGAGACCCAGTACTTC
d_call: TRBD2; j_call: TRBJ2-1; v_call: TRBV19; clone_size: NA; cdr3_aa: CASRWVRGGPHEQFF; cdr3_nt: TGTGCCAGTAGATGGGTCCGGGGAGGGCCTCATGAGCAGTTCTTC
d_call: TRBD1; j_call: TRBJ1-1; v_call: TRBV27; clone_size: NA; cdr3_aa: CASRYRGQTEAFF; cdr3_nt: TGTGCCAGCAGATACAGGGGGCAAACTGAAGCTTTCTTT
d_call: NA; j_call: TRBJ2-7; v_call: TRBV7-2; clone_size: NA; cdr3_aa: CASSFGGNSYEQYF; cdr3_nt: TGTGCCAGCAGCTTTGGCGGGAACTCCTACGAGCAGTACTTC
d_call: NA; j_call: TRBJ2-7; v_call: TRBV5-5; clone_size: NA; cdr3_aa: CASSRQDYYEQYF; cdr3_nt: TGTGCCAGCAGCCGACAGGATTACTACGAGCAGTACTTC
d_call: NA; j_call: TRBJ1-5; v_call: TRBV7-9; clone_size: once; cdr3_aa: CASSLGGSQPQHF; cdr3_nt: TGTGCCAGCAGCTTAGGTGGGTCGCAGCCCCAGCATTTT
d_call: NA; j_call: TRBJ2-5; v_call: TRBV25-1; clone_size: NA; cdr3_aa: CASTGRETQYF; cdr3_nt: TGTGCCAGCACAGGACGGGAGACCCAGTACTTC
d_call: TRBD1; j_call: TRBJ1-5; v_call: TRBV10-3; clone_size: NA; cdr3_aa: CAISAATGGRSNQPQHF; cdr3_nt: TGTGCCATCAGTGCAGCTACAGGGGGAAGGAGCAATCAGCCCCAGCATTTT
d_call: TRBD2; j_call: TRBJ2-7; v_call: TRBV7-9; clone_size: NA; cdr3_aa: CASSLMASGSYEQYF; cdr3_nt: TGTGCCAGCAGCTTAATGGCTAGCGGGAGTTACGAGCAGTACTTC
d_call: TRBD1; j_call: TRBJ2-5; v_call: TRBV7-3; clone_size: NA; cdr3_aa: CASSPYPTGHQETQYF; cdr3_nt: TGTGCCAGCAGCCCATACCCGACAGGGCACCAAGAGACCCAGTACTTC
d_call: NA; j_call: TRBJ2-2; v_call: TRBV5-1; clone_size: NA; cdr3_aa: CASSPSTGPGELFF; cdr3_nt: TGCGCCAGCAGCCCATCTACAGGGCCCGGGGAGCTGTTTTTT
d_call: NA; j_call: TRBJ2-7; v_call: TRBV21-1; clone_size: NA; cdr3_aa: CASSKGFSIFPYEQYF; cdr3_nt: TGTGCCAGCAGCAAAGGTTTTTCGATATTTCCCTACGAGCAGTACTTC
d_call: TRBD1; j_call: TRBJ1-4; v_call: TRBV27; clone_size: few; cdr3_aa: CASSLGPGGSEKLFF; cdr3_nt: TGTGCCAGCAGTTTGGGACCAGGGGGGAGTGAAAAACTGTTTTTT
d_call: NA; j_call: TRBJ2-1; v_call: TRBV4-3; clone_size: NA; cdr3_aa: CASSQGPPTHNEQFF; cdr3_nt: TGCGCCAGCAGCCAAGGGCCCCCCACCCACAATGAGCAGTTCTTC
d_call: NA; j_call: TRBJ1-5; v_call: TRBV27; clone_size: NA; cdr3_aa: CAVGHSSNQPQHF; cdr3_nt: TGTGCCGTCGGACACTCTAGCAATCAGCCCCAGCATTTT
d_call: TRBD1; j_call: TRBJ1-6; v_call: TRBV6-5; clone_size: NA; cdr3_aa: CASRDANRGNSPLHF; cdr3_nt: TGTGCCAGCAGGGATGCAAACAGGGGAAATTCACCCCTCCACTTT
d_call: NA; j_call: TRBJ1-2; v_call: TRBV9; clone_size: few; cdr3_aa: CASSVDTANYGYTF; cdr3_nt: TGTGCCAGCAGCGTCGACACAGCTAACTATGGCTACACCTTC
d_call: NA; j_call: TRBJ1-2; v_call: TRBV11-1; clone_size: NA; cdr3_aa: CASSLRENALNYGYTF; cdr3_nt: TGTGCCAGCAGCTTAAGGGAGAACGCTCTTAACTATGGCTACACCTTC